Detailed here is one T cell receptor (beta chain). What it binds is unknown. This record comes from a study of siplizumab effects on memory and regulatory T cells. Using immunoSEQ multiplex PCR, the repertoire was profiled, and TCRdb retains in-frame clones only, with some absent. This sample has some 120,000 clones, with about 94% found just once. General study points: Roughly 75-95% of proliferating CD4+ or CD8+ clones lacked an assignable naive or memory phenotype. Siplizumab, the agent tested, significantly reduced alloreactive sequences traceable to unstimulated CD4+ memory cells.

CDR3 length: 14 residues. The V and J ends lost 1 base and 2 bases respectively, with 7 bases between them. Germline V gene sequence: CDR1 SGHRS, CDR2 YFSETQ. The TCR comes from a human donor in good health. The V gene is TRBV5-1, the J gene TRBJ2-1, with D perhaps matching TRBD2 (5 bases). The sample comprised non-Treg CD4+ T cells sorted from blood. The CDR3 DNA reads TGCGCCAGCAGCTTGACCGGGACCTACAATGAGCAGTTCTTC. It is translated as CASSLTGTYNEQFF. The complete variable domain, with remaining parts taken from reference TRBV5-1 and TRBJ2-1, reads KAGVTQTPRYLIKTRGQQVTLSCSPISGHRSVSWYQQTPGQGLQFLFEYFSETQRNKGNFPGRFSGRQFSNSRSEMNVSTLELGDSALYLCASSLTGTYNEQFFGPGTRLTVL.